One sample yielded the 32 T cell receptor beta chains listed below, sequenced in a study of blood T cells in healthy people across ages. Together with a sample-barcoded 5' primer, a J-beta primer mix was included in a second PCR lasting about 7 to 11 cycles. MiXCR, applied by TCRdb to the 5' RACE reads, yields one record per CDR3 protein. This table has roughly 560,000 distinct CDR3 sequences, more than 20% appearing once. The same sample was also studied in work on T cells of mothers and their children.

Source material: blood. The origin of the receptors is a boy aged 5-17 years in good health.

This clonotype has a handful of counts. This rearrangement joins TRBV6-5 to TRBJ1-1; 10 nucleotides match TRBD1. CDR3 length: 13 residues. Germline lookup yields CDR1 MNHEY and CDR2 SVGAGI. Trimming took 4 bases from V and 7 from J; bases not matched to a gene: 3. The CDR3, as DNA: TGTGCCAGCAGTTGGGGACAGGGGTATGAAGCTTTCTTT. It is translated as CASSWGQGYEAFF.

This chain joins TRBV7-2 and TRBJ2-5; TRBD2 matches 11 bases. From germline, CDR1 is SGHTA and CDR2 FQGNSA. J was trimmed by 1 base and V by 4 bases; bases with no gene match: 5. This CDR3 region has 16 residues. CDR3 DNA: TGTGCCAGCAGCTCATCGCTAGCGGGGGGCCAAGAGACCCAGTACTTC. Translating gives CASSSSLAGGQETQYF.

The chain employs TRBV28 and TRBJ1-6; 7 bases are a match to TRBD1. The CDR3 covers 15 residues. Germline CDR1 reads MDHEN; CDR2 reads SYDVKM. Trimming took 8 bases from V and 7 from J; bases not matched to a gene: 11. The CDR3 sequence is CASCGHQGGNSPLHF. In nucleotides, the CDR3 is TGTGCCAGCTGCGGCCACCAGGGGGGCAATTCACCCCTCCACTTT. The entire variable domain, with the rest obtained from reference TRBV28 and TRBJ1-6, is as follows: DVKVTQSSRYLVKRTGEKVFLECVQDMDHENMFWYRQDPGLGLRLIYFSYDVKMKEKGDIPEGYSVSREKKERFSLILESASTNQTSMYLCASCGHQGGNSPLHFGNGTRLTVT.

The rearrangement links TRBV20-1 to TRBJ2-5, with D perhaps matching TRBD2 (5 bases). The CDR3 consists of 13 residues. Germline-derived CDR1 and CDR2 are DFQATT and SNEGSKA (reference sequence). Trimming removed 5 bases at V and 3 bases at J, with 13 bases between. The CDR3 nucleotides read TGCAGTGCTCAATTACTCGGGAAAGAGACCCAGTACTTC. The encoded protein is CSAQLLGKETQYF.

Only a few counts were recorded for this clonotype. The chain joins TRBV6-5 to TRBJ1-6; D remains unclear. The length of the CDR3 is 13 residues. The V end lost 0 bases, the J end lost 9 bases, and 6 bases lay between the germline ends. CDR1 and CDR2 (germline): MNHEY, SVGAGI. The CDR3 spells CASSYSRSSPLHF. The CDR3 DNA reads TGTGCCAGCAGTTACTCGAGAAGTTCACCCCTCCACTTT.

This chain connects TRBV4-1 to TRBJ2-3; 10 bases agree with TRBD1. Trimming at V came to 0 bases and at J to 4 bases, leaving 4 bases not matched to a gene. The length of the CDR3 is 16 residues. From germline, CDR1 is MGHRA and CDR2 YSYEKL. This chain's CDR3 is CASSQDGQGVSDTQYF. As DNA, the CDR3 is TGCGCCAGCAGCCAAGATGGACAGGGGGTATCAGATACGCAGTATTTT.

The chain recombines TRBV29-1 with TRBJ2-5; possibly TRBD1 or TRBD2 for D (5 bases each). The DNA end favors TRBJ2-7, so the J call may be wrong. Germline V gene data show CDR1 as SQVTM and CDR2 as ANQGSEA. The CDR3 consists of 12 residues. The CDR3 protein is CSVARDGYEQYF. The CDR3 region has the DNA TGCAGCGTTGCCCGGGACGGCTACGAGCAGTACTTC.

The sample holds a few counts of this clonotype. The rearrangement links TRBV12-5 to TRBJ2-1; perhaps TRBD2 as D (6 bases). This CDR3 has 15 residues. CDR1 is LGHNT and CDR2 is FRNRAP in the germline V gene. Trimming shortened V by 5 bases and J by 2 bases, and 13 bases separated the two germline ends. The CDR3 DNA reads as TGTGCTAGTGGTCTTGGGACTTTGGCCTACAATGAGCAGTTCTTC. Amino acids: CASGLGTLAYNEQFF.

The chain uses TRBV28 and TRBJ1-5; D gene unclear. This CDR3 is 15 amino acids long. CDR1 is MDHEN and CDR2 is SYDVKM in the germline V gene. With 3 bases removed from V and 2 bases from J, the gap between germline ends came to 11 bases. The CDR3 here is CASSFAGPGNQPQHF. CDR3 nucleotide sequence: TGTGCCAGCAGTTTTGCAGGTCCGGGCAATCAGCCCCAGCATTTT.

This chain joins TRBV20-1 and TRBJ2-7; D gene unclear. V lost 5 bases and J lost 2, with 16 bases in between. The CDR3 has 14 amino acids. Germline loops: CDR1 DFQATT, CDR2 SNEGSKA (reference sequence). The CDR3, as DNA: TGCAGTGCTCCCCGCTTAGTTGGGGCCTACGAGCAGTACTTC. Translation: CSAPRLVGAYEQYF.

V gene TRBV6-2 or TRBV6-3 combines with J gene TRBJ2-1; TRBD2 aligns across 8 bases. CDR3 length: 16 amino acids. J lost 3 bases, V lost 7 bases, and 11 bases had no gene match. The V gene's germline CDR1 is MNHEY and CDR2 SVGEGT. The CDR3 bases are TGTGCCAGCACCATATCACTAGCGGAAATCTACAATGAGCAGTTCTTC. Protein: CASTISLAEIYNEQFF.

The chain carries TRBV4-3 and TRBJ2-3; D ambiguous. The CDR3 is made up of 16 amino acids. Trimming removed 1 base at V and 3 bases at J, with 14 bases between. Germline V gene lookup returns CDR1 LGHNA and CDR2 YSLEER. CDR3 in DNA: TGCGCCAGCAGCCAAGGTGTACTGCGTAAAACAGATACGCAGTATTTT. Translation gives CASSQGVLRKTDTQYF.

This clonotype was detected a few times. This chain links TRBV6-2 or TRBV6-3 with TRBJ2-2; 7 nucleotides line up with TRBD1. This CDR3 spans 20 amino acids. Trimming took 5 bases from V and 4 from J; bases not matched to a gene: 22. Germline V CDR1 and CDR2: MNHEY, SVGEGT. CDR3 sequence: CASSLLHDFTGTDVTGELFF. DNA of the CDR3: TGTGCCAGCAGTCTTCTACACGATTTTACCGGGACAGACGTCACCGGGGAGCTGTTTTTT.

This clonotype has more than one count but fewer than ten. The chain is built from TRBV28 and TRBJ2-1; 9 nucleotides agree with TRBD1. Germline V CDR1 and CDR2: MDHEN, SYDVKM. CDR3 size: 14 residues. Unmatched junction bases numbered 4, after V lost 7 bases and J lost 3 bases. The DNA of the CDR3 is TGTGCCAGCAACGCGGACAGGGGCTACAATGAGCAGTTCTTC. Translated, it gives CASNADRGYNEQFF. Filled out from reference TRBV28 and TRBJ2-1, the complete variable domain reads DVKVTQSSRYLVKRTGEKVFLECVQDMDHENMFWYRQDPGLGLRLIYFSYDVKMKEKGDIPEGYSVSREKKERFSLILESASTNQTSMYLCASNADRGYNEQFFGPGTRLTVL.

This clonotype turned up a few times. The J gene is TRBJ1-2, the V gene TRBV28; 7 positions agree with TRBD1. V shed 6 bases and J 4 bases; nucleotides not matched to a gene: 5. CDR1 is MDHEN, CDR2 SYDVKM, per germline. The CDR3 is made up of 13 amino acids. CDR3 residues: CASSGDRLYGYTF. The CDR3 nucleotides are TGTGCCAGCAGCGGGGACAGACTCTATGGCTACACCTTC.

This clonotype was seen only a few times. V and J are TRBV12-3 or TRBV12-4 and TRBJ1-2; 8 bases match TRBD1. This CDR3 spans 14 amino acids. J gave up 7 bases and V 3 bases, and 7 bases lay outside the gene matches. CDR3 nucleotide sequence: TGTGCCAGCAGTTTGGGGGACAGGAGGTTTGGCTACACCTTC. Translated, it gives CASSLGDRRFGYTF.

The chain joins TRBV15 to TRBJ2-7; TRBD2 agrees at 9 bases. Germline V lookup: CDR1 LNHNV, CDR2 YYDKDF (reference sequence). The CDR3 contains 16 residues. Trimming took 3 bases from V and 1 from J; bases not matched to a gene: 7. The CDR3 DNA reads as TGTGCCACCAGCAGGTCTAGCGGGATCAGTTCCTACGAGCAGTACTTC. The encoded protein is CATSRSSGISSYEQYF. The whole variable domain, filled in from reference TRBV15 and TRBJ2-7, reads DAMVIQNPRYQVTQFGKPVTLSCSQTLNHNVMYWYQQKSSQAPKLLFHYYDKDFNNEADTPDNFQSRRPNTSFCFLDIRSPGLGDTAMYLCATSRSSGISSYEQYFGPGTRLTVT.

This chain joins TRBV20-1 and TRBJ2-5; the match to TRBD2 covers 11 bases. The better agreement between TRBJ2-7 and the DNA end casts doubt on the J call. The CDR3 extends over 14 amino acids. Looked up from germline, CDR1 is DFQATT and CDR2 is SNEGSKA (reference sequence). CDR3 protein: CSALLAGGRYEQYF. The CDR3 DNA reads TGCAGTGCACTATTAGCGGGAGGGCGCTACGAGCAGTACTTC.

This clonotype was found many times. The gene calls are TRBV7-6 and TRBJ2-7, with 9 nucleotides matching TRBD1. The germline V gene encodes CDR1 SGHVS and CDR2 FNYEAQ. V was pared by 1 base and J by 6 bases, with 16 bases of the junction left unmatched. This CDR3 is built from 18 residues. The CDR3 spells CASSLGSLGTGTGSEQYF. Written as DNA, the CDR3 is TGTGCCAGCAGCTTAGGAAGCCTTGGGACAGGGACCGGAAGCGAGCAGTACTTC. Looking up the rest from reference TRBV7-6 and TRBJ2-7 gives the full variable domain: GAGVSQSPRYKVTKRGQDVALRCDPISGHVSLYWYRQALGQGPEFLTYFNYEAQQDKSGLPNDRFSAERPEGSISTLTIQRTEQRDSAMYRCASSLGSLGTGTGSEQYFGPGTRLTVT.

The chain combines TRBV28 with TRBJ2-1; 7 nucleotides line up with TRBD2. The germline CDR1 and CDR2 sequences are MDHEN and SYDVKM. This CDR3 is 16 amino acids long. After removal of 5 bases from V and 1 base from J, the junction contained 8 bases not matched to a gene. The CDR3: CASSAPASGSYNEQFF. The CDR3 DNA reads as TGTGCCAGCAGTGCCCCAGCTAGCGGTTCCTACAATGAGCAGTTCTTC. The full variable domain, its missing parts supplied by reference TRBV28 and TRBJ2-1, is DVKVTQSSRYLVKRTGEKVFLECVQDMDHENMFWYRQDPGLGLRLIYFSYDVKMKEKGDIPEGYSVSREKKERFSLILESASTNQTSMYLCASSAPASGSYNEQFFGPGTRLTVL.

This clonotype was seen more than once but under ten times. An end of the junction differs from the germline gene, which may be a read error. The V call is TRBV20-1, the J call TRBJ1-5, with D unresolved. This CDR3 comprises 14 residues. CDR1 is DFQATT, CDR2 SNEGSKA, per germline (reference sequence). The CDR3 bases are TGCAGTGCCAGAACAAGAAATAGCAATCAGCCCCTGCATTTT. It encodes CSARTRNSNQPLHF.

CDR3 sequence reads: CASSLRGGKNIQYF. The CDR3 coding sequence is TGTGCCAGCAGTTTAAGGGGAGGCAAAAACATTCAGTACTTC. The chain recombines TRBV28 with TRBJ2-4; the D gene is possibly TRBD2 (6 bases). Germline V gives CDR1 MDHEN, CDR2 SYDVKM. V was clipped by 2 bases and J by 3 bases, with 8 bases between them. The CDR3 has 14 amino acids.

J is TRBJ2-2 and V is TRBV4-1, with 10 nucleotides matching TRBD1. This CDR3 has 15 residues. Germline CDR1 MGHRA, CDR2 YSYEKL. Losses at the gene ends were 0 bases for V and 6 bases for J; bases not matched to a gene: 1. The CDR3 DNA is TGCGCCAGCAGCCAAGATGGGACAGGGGCCGGGGAGCTGTTTTTT. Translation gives CASSQDGTGAGELFF.

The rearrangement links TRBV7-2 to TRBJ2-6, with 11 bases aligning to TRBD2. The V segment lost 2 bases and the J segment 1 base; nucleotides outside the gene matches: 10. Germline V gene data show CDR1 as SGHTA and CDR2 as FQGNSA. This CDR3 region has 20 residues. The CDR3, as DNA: TGTGCCAGCAGCTTAATTTTAATAGCGGGGGGGAGGTCTGGGGCCAACGTCCTGACTTTC. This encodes CASSLILIAGGRSGANVLTF.

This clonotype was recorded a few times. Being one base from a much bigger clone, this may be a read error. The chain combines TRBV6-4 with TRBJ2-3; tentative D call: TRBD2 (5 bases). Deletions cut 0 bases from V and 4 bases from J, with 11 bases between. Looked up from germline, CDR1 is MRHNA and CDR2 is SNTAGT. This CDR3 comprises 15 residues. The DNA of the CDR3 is TGTGCCAGCAGTGACTCATGGACTGGGGCAGATACGCAGTATTTT. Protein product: CASSDSWTGADTQYF.

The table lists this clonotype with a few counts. The CDR3 protein is CASRQGGEQPQHF. The CDR3 DNA reads TGTGCCAGCAGACAGGGAGGGGAGCAGCCCCAGCATTTT. J is TRBJ1-5 and V is TRBV7-2, with D possibly matching TRBD1 (6 bases). CDR3 size: 13 residues. Germline CDR1 and CDR2: SGHTA and FQGNSA. Trimming removed 6 bases at V and 7 bases at J, with 13 bases between.

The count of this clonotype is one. CDR3 in amino acids: CSAAPGQGLGNTIYF. In DNA, the CDR3 is TGCAGTGCCGCTCCGGGACAGGGCCTTGGAAACACCATATATTTT. The genes are TRBV20-1 and TRBJ1-3; 9 bases agree with TRBD1. The V and J ends lost 6 bases and 3 bases, in that order; junction bases with no gene match: 9. Germline-derived CDR1 and CDR2 are DFQATT and SNEGSKA (reference sequence). The CDR3 runs 15 residues.

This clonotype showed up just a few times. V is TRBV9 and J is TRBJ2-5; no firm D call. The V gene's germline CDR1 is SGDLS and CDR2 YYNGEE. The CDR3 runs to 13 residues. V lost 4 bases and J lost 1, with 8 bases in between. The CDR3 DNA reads TGTGCCAGCAGCCCCGAACCCCAAGAGACCCAGTACTTC. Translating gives CASSPEPQETQYF.

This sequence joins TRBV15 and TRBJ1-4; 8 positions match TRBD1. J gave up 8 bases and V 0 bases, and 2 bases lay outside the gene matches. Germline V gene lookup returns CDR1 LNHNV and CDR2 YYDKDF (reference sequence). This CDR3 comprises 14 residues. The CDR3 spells CATSRDRGREKLFF. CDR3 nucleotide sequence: TGTGCCACCAGCAGAGACAGGGGGCGAGAAAAACTGTTTTTT.

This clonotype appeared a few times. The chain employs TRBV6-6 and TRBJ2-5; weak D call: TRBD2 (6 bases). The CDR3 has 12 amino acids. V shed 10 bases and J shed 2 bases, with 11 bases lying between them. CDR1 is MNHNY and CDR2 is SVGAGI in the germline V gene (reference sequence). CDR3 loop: CATAGYQETQYF. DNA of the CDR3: TGTGCCACCGCGGGGTATCAAGAGACCCAGTACTTC.

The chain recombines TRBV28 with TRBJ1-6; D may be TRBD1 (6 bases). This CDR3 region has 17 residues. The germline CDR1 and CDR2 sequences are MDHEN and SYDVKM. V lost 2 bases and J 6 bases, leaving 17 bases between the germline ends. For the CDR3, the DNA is TGTGCCAGCAGTTTAGCCACCGGGGGGGCCGGTAATTCACCCCTCCACTTT. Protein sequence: CASSLATGGAGNSPLHF.

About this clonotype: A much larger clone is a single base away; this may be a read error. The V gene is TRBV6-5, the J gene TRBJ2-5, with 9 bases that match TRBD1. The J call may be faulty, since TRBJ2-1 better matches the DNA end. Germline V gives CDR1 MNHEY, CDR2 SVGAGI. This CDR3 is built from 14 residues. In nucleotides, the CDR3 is TGTGCCGGCAGAAGGGACAGGGCATACAATGAGCAGTTCTTC. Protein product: CAGRRDRAYNEQFF.